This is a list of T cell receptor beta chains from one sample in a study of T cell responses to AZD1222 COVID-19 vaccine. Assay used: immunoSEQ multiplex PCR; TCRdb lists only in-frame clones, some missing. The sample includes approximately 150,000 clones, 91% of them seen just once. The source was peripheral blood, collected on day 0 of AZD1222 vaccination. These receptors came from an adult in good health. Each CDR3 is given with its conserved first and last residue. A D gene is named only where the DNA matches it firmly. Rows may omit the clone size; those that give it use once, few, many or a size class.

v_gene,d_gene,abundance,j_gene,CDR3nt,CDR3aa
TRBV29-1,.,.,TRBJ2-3,TGCAGCGTTGAACCCTCGGGAGTGGTTACAGATACGCAGTATTTT,CSVEPSGVVTDTQYF
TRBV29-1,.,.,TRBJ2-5,TGCAGCGTCGGCTGGGGGTTAGAGACCCAGTACTTC,CSVGWGLETQYF
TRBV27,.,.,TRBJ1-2,TGTGCCAGCAGTTACACAGCTAACTATGGCTACACCTTC,CASSYTANYGYTF
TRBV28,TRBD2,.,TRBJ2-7,TGTGCCAGCAGGGGCCCAGGAGCGGGAGAGGACGAGCAGTACTTC,CASRGPGAGEDEQYF
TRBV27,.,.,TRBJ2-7,TGTGCCAGCAGTTTGAATTTCGCCTACGAGCAGTACTTC,CASSLNFAYEQYF
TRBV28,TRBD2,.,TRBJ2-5,TGTGCCAGCAGTTTATGGACTAGCGGAGGTCCACAAGAGACCCAGTACTTC,CASSLWTSGGPQETQYF
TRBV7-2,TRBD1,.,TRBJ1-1,TGTGCCAGCAGCTACAGGGGGCGCACTGAAGCTTTCTTT,CASSYRGRTEAFF
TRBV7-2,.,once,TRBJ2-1,TGTGCCAGCAGCTCGCCCATAAAGAGCTCCTACAATGAGCAGTTCTTC,CASSSPIKSSYNEQFF
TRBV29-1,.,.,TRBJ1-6,TGCAGCGTTAGAACACAAGATAATTCACCCCTCCACTTT,CSVRTQDNSPLHF
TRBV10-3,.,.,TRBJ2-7,TGTGCCATCAGTGCGGGGGACAGCAGATCCTACGAGCAGTACTTC,CAISAGDSRSYEQYF
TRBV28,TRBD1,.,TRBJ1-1,TGTGCCAGCAGCCCAACAGGACAGGGGGCGACTGAAGCTTTCTTT,CASSPTGQGATEAFF
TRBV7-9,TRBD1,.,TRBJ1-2,TGTGCCAGCAGCGGAAGGACAGGTCTCGATGGCTACACCTTC,CASSGRTGLDGYTF
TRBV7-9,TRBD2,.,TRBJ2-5,TGTGCCAGCAGCTCCTCTAGCGGGAGGGGGGAGACCCAGTACTTC,CASSSSSGRGETQYF
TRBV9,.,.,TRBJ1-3,TGTGCCAGCAGCGCCCTACAGGGTACTGGAAACACCATATATTTT,CASSALQGTGNTIYF
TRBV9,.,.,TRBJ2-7,TGTGCCAGCAGCGTAGGGAGTATTTCCTACGAGCAGTACTTC,CASSVGSISYEQYF
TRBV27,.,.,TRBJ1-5,TGTGCCAGCAGTTTTACGGGGACCGGGCAGCCCCAGCATTTT,CASSFTGTGQPQHF
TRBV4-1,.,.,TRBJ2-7,TGCGCCAGCAGCCAAGAAGTTCAGGGTTTGGCAAACTACGAGCAGTACTTC,CASSQEVQGLANYEQYF
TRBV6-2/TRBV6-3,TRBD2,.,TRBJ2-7,TGTGCCAGCAGTTCACCTAGCGGGAGTCTCTACGAGCAGTACTTC,CASSSPSGSLYEQYF
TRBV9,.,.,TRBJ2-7,TGTGCCAGCAGCACGTCAGGGACCCACGAGCAGTACTTC,CASSTSGTHEQYF
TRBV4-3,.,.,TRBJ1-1,TGCGCCAGCAGCCAAGATCCTTACGTGACTTACTTT,CASSQDPYVTYF
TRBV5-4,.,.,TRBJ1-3,TGTGCCAGCAGCCTGGACAGAAACACCATATATTTT,CASSLDRNTIYF
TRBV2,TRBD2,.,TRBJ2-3,TGTGCCAGCAGTGATTATGGGACTAGCCCCACAGATACGCAGTATTTT,CASSDYGTSPTDTQYF
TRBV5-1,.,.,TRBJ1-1,TGCGCCAGCAGCTCGGACATAGAAGCTTTCTTT,CASSSDIEAFF
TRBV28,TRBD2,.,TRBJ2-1,TGTGCCAGCATCCCGACTAGCGGGTGGGGCTCCTACAATGAGCAGTTCTTC,CASIPTSGWGSYNEQFF
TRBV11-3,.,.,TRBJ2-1,TGTGCCAGCAGCCCACCGGGACTGAACAATGAGCAGTTCTTC,CASSPPGLNNEQFF
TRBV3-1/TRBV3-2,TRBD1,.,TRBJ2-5,TGTGCCAGCAGCCAAGATCCTGTTGACAGGGGATGGGAGACCCAGTACTTC,CASSQDPVDRGWETQYF
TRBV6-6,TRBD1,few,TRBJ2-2,TGTGCCAGCAGTCTCGGACAGGAGCTTAGCACCGGGGAGCTGTTTTTT,CASSLGQELSTGELFF
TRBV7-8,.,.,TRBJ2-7,TGTGCCAGCAGCTTATTGCGGTCCTACGAGCAGTACTTC,CASSLLRSYEQYF
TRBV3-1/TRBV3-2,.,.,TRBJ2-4,TGTGCCAGCAGCCGTTTCGGGGATAGGAACATTCAGTACTTC,CASSRFGDRNIQYF
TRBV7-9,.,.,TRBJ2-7,TGTGCCAGCAGCGGATCCCACCTCTACGAGCAGTACTTC,CASSGSHLYEQYF
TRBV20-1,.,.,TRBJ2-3,TGCAGTGCTAGTCGACAGAAGGGCACAGATACGCAGTATTTT,CSASRQKGTDTQYF
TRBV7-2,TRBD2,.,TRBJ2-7,TGTGCCAGCAGCATCTCGGGACTAGCGGGACCCTACGAGCAGTACTTC,CASSISGLAGPYEQYF
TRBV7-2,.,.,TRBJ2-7,TGTGCCAGCAGCTCCGGGTCCCACTCCTACGAGCAGTACTTC,CASSSGSHSYEQYF
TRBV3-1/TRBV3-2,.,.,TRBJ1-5,TGTGCCAGCAGCCCCGGGACGGTCAATCAGCCCCAGCATTTT,CASSPGTVNQPQHF
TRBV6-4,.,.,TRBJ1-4,TGTGCCAGCAGTGACCCCAGAGGGAATAATGAAAAACTGTTTTTT,CASSDPRGNNEKLFF
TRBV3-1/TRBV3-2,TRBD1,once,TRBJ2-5,TGTGCCAGCAGCCATACAGGGGGTCAGGAGACCCAGTACTTC,CASSHTGGQETQYF
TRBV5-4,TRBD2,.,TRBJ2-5,TGTGCCAGCAGCCGCGGCCTAGCGGCCCAAGAGACCCAGTACTTC,CASSRGLAAQETQYF
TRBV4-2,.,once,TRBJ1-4,TGTGCCAGCAGCCAAGAGGCAGCCACAAATAATGAAAAACTGTTTTTT,CASSQEAATNNEKLFF
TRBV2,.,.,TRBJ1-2,TGTGCCAGCAGGGGGATTAGGGGTAACTATGGCTACACCTTC,CASRGIRGNYGYTF
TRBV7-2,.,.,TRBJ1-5,TGTGCCAGCAGCTTAGATCTCGGACCTAGCAATCAGCCCCAGCATTTT,CASSLDLGPSNQPQHF
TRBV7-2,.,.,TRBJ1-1,TGTGCCAGCAGCAACATGAACACTGAAGCTTTCTTT,CASSNMNTEAFF
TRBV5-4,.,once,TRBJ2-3,TGTGCCAGCAGCCCAATTACTAGCACAGATACGCAGTATTTT,CASSPITSTDTQYF
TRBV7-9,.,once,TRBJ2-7,TGTGCCAGCAGCTTAGGAACCTACGAGCAGTACTTC,CASSLGTYEQYF
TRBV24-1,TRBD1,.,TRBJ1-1,TGTGCCACCAGTGCCTCGGGACAGGGGGGAACTGAAGCTTTCTTT,CATSASGQGGTEAFF
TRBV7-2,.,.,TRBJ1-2,TGTGCCAGCAGCCAGCAAACTAACTATGGCTACACCTTC,CASSQQTNYGYTF
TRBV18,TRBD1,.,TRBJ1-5,TGTGCCAGCTCACCCGGGACAGGGAATAATCAGCCCCAGCATTTT,CASSPGTGNNQPQHF
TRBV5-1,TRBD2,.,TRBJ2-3,TGCGCCAGCAGCCCCGGGACTAGTGAGACAGATACGCAGTATTTT,CASSPGTSETDTQYF
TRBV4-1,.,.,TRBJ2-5,TGCGCCAGCAGCCAACCCCCGTACGATACAGGGCAAGAGACCCAGTACTTC,CASSQPPYDTGQETQYF
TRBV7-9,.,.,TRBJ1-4,TGTGCCAGCAGCTTAGCCCCTTACAGGGAGCGTGAAAAACTGTTTTTT,CASSLAPYREREKLFF
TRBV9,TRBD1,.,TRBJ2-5,TGTGCCAGCAGTGCTGGACAGGGGGGTTGGGAGACCCAGTACTTC,CASSAGQGGWETQYF
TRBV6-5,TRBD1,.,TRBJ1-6,TGTGCCAGCCACCTTGGACAGGGTAATTCACCCCTCCACTTT,CASHLGQGNSPLHF
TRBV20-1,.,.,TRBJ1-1,TGCAGTGCTAGTAGGGCCGGACGTTTGGGGACTGAAGCTTTCTTT,CSASRAGRLGTEAFF